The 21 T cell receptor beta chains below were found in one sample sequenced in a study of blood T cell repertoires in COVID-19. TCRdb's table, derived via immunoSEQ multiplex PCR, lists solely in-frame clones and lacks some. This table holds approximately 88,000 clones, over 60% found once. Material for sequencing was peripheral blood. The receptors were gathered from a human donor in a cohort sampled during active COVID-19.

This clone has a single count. This CDR3 is CASSPRSYNEQFF. CDR3 sequence (DNA): TGTGCCAGCAGCCCCCGGTCCTACAATGAGCAGTTCTTC. This chain links TRBV7-6 with TRBJ2-1; D is uncertain. The CDR3 length is 13 residues. V dropped 5 bases and J dropped 1 base, with 6 bases sitting between them. Per germline, CDR1 SGHVS and CDR2 FNYEAQ.

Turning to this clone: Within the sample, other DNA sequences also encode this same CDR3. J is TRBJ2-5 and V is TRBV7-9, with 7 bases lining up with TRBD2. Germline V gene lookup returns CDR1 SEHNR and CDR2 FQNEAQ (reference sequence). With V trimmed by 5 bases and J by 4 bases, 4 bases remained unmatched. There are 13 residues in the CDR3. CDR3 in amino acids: CASSPIAGETQYF. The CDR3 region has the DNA TGTGCCAGCAGCCCGATAGCGGGAGAGACCCAGTACTTC.

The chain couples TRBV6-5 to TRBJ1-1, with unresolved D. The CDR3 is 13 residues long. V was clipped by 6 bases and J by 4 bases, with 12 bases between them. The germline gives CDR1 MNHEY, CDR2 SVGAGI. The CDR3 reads CASSSNYATEAFF. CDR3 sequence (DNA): TGTGCCAGCAGCTCAAACTATGCCACTGAAGCTTTCTTT.

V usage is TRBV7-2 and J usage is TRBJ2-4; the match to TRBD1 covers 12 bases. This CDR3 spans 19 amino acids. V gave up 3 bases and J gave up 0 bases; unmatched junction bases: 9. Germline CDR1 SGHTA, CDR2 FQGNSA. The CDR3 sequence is CASSLSGTGGYLAKNIQYF. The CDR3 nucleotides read TGTGCCAGCAGCTTGTCCGGGACAGGGGGCTACTTAGCCAAAAACATTCAGTACTTC.

CDR3 coding DNA: TGTGCCAGTAGTCTTAGCGGGAGGACAAATGAGCAGTTCTTC. Translated: CASSLSGRTNEQFF. The V gene is TRBV19, the J gene TRBJ2-1; 10 bases line up with TRBD2. CDR1 LNHDA and CDR2 SQIVND come from the germline V gene (reference sequence). This CDR3 has 14 amino acids. After removal of 5 bases from V and 7 bases from J, the junction contained 5 bases not matched to a gene.

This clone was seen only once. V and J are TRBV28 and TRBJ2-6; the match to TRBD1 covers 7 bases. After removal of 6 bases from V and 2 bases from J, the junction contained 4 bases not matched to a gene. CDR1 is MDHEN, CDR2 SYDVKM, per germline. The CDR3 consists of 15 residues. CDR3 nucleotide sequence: TGTGCCAGCAGAACCACAGGGGCTGGGGCCAACGTCCTGACTTTC. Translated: CASRTTGAGANVLTF.

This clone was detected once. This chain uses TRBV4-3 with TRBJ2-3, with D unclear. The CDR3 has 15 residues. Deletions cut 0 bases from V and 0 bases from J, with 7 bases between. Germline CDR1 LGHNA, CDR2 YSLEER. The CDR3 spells CASSQDLSSTDTQYF. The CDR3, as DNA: TGCGCCAGCAGCCAAGACCTCTCTAGCACAGATACGCAGTATTTT.

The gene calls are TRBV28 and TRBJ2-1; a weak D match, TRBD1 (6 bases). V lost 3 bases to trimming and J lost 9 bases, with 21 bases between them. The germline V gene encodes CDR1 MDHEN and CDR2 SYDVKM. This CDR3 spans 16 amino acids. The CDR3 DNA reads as TGTGCCAGCAGTTTGCTGCGCCTGGGACACTTCACTGAGCAGTTCTTC. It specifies CASSLLRLGHFTEQFF.

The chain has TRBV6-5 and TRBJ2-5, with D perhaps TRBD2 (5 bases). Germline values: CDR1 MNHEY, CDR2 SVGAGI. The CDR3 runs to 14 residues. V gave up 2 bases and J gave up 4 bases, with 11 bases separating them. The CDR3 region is CASSYQPSRETQYF. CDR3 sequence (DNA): TGTGCCAGCAGTTACCAGCCTAGCCGAGAGACCCAGTACTTC.

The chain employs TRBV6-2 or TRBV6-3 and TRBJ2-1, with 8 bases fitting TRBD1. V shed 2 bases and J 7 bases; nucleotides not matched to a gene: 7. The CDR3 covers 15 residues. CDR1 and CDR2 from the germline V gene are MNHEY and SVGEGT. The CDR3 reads CASSYLRTGTNEQFF. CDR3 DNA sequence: TGTGCCAGCAGTTACCTAAGGACAGGGACGAATGAGCAGTTCTTC.

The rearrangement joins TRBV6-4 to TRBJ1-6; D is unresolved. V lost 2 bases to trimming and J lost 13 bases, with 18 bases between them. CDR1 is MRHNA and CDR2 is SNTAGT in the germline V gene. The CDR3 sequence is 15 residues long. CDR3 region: CASSDARAQSIPLHF. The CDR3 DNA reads TGTGCCAGCAGTGACGCTAGAGCCCAGTCTATTCCCCTCCACTTT.

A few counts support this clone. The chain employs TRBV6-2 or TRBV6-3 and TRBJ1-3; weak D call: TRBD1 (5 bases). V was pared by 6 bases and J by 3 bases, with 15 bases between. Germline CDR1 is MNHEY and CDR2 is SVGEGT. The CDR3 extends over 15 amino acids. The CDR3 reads CASSFRETHGNTIYF. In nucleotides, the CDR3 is TGTGCCAGCAGCTTCAGGGAAACTCATGGAAACACCATATATTTT.

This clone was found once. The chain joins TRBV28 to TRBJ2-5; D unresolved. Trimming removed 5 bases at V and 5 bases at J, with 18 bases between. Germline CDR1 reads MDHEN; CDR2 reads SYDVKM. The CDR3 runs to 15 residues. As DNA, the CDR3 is TGTGCCAGCAGTCCGCCCCTTTCGATTGGCGAGACCCAGTACTTC. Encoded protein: CASSPPLSIGETQYF.

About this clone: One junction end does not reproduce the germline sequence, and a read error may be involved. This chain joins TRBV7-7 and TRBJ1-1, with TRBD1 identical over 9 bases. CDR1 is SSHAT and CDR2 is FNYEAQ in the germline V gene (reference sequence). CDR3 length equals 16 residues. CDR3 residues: CASSWGQGERGTEAFF. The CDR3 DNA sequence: TGTGCTAGCAGCTGGGGACAGGGAGAGAGGGGGACTGAAGCTTTCTTT.

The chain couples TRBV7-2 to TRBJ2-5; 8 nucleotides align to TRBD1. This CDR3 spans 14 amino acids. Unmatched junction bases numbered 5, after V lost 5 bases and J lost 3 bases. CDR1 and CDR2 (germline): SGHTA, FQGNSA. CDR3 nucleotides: TGTGCCAGCAGCATGGACAGGGACAAAGAGACCCAGTACTTC. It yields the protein CASSMDRDKETQYF.

CDR3 in DNA: TGCGCCAGCAGCCAAGATGAGCGGGCTGGCAATAATGAGCAGTTCTTC. This codes for CASSQDERAGNNEQFF. The V gene is TRBV4-3, the J gene TRBJ2-1; maybe TRBD2 (6 bases). Germline CDR1 LGHNA, CDR2 YSLEER. V lost 0 bases and J lost 7, with 16 bases in between. The CDR3 consists of 16 residues.

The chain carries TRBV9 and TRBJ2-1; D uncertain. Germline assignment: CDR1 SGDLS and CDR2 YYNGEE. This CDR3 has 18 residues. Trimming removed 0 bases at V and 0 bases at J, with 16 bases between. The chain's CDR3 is CASSVEPGSRSSYNEQFF. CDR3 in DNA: TGTGCCAGCAGCGTAGAACCCGGGTCACGGAGCTCCTACAATGAGCAGTTCTTC.

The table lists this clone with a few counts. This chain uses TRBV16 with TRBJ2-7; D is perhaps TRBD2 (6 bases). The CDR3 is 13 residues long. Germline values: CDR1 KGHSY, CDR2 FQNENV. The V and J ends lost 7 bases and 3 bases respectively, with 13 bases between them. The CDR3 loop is CASTERRDYEQYF. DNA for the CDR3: TGTGCCAGCACCGAGAGGAGGGACTACGAGCAGTACTTC.

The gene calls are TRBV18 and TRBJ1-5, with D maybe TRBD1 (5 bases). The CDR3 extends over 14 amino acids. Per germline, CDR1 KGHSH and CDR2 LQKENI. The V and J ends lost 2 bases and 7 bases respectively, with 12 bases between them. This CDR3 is CASSPDSQGQPQHF. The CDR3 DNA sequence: TGTGCCAGCTCACCAGACAGTCAGGGCCAGCCCCAGCATTTT.

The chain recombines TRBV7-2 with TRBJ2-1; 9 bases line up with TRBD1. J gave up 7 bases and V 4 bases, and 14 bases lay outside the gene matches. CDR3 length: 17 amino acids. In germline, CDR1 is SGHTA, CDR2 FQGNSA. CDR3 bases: TGTGCCAGCAGCTCGGGTGATACCGGGACAGGGTCGAATGAGCAGTTCTTC. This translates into CASSSGDTGTGSNEQFF.

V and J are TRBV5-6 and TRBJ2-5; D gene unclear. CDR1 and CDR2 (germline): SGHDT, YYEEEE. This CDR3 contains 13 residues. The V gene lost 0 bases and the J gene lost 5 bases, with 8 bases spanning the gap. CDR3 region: CASSLDTGETQYF. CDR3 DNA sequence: TGTGCCAGCAGCTTGGATACCGGGGAGACCCAGTACTTC.